This T cell receptor (beta chain) was obtained from a study of blood T cell repertoires in COVID-19. Study details: COVID-19 samples from acute and convalescent phases originated in the United States, Italy and Spain.

This table comes from immunoSEQ multiplex PCR, and its TCRdb copy is limited to in-frame clones, with some not included. The sample holds hundreds of thousands of clones, around 88% seen once. The CDR3 is made up of 14 amino acids. V lost 6 bases and J lost 0, with 8 bases in between. The germline V gene encodes CDR1 MNHEY and CDR2 SVGAGI. Input material: PBMCs or T cells enriched from blood (not recorded which). The rearrangement links TRBV6-5 to TRBJ1-4; D unresolved. This clonotype was sampled from a man aged 35 to 55 who had recovered from COVID-19. CDR3 amino acids: CASRPLATNEKLFF. CDR3 bases: TGTGCCAGCAGGCCACTTGCAACTAATGAAAAACTGTTTTTT.